This entry features one TCR beta chain sequence. What it binds is unknown. This record comes from a study of post-analysis software for immune sequencing data. Researchers reported that TCR beta cDNA libraries carried unique molecular identifiers. Around 460,000 cDNA molecules came from about 1 to 10 million T cells. From the PCR reads, TCRdb called clonotypes with MiXCR, one entry per CDR3 protein. The sample holds fewer than 900,000 distinct CDR3 sequences; just over 45% are singletons and the top ten take 4.9%. The V and J ends lost 1 base and 7 bases respectively, with 16 bases between them. Germline CDR1 and CDR2: MGHDK and SYGVNS. The CDR3 has 15 residues. Overall study results and limits: Co-batched samples clustered tightly together by F measure. TRBV5-6, TRBV5-1 and TRBV20-1 were among five TRBV segments more frequent in patients than controls.

This clonotype was obtained from a girl aged 10 to 17 with multiple sclerosis. V usage is TRBV25-1 and J usage is TRBJ1-2; D gene unclear. The source material was blood. CDR3 nucleotide sequence: TGTGCCAGCAGTGAATCGGCAATAAACCCTTTTGGCTACACCTTC. This sequence encodes CASSESAINPFGYTF.